This T cell receptor (beta chain) was captured in a study of cytomegalovirus exposure and HLA in healthy donors. The donors were healthy bone marrow donors. Primers: 60 Vbeta forward and 13 Jbeta reverse. Assay: immunoSEQ multiplex PCR; the TCRdb copy retains only in-frame clones and omits some. The profile shows approximately 140,000 clones, 80% of them singletons. Germline V gene data show CDR1 as KGHSH and CDR2 as LQKENI. The V gene lost 2 bases and the J gene lost 3 bases, with 11 bases spanning the gap. CDR3 length equals 14 residues. The receptor's source is a male donor in good health and CMV-seronegative. The chain combines TRBV18 with TRBJ2-7, with a possible D match to TRBD1 (6 bases). Sequenced sample: PBMCs. The CDR3 DNA reads TGTGCCAGCTCACCAGGGACAAATTACTACGAGCAGTACTTC. Translating it yields CASSPGTNYYEQYF.